This T cell receptor (beta chain) stems from a study of cytomegalovirus exposure and HLA in healthy donors. TCRdb's copy holds only in-frame clones and misses some; the assay was immunoSEQ multiplex PCR. This table holds 60,000 to 90,000 clones, 94% found once. Trimming removed 6 bases from V and 6 bases from J, with 15 bases in between. This CDR3 is 13 amino acids long. Germline lookup yields CDR1 MGHRA and CDR2 YSYEKL. Material: PBMCs. The rearrangement joins TRBV4-1 to TRBJ2-7; weak D call: TRBD2 (5 bases). This TCR was recovered from a young woman in good health and CMV-seronegative. As DNA, the CDR3 is TGCGCCAGCAGTCCAATGGGAGTGCGCGAGCAGTACTTC. Residues: CASSPMGVREQYF.